Listed below are T cell receptor beta chains from one sample, sequenced in a study of memory B cells and T cells in multiple sclerosis. Profiling relied on immunoSEQ multiplex PCR, and the TCRdb table lists in-frame clones only, not all of them. This table has about 14,000 clones, roughly two thirds appearing once. Material for sequencing was memory (CD45RO+) CD4+ T cells from blood. Receptors were obtained from a human donor with multiple sclerosis. CDR3s include the opening cysteine and the closing phenylalanine or tryptophan. A D gene is named only where the DNA matches it firmly. The listing skips clone size in some rows; elsewhere it reads once, few, many or a size class.

j_call: TRBJ2-2
d_call: -
v_call: TRBV5-1
clone_size: -
cdr3_aa: CASSTSTANTGELFF
cdr3_nt: TGCGCCAGCAGCACCTCGACAGCGAACACCGGGGAGCTGTTTTTT

j_call: TRBJ1-1
d_call: TRBD1
v_call: TRBV6-1
clone_size: -
cdr3_aa: CASSDGTGGIEAFF
cdr3_nt: TGTGCCAGCAGTGACGGGACAGGGGGGATTGAAGCTTTCTTT

j_call: TRBJ2-3
d_call: TRBD1
v_call: TRBV11-2
clone_size: -
cdr3_aa: CASSYYSRGNTDTQYF
cdr3_nt: TGTGCCAGCAGCTACTACTCCAGGGGGAACACAGATACGCAGTATTTT

j_call: TRBJ1-4
d_call: -
v_call: TRBV9
clone_size: -
cdr3_aa: CASSPGVLSQNEKLFF
cdr3_nt: TGTGCCAGCAGCCCAGGCGTCTTGAGCCAGAATGAAAAACTGTTTTTT

j_call: TRBJ1-3
d_call: -
v_call: TRBV28
clone_size: -
cdr3_aa: CASRTDKAGNTIYF
cdr3_nt: TGTGCCAGCAGGACGGACAAGGCTGGAAACACCATATATTTT

j_call: TRBJ2-7
d_call: TRBD2
v_call: TRBV4-1
clone_size: -
cdr3_aa: CASSQPWTSGRSYEQYF
cdr3_nt: TGCGCCAGCAGCCAACCCTGGACTAGCGGGCGTTCCTACGAGCAGTACTTC

j_call: TRBJ1-2
d_call: TRBD1
v_call: TRBV6-5
clone_size: few
cdr3_aa: CASRDRGYGYTF
cdr3_nt: TGTGCCAGCAGGGACAGGGGGTATGGCTACACCTTC

j_call: TRBJ1-5
d_call: -
v_call: TRBV6-6
clone_size: -
cdr3_aa: CASSFLNQPQHF
cdr3_nt: TGTGCCAGCAGTTTTCTTAATCAGCCCCAGCATTTT

j_call: TRBJ1-4
d_call: -
v_call: TRBV5-1
clone_size: -
cdr3_aa: CASSLDGRRDEKLFF
cdr3_nt: TGCGCCAGCAGCTTGGATGGCCGCCGGGATGAAAAACTGTTTTTT

j_call: TRBJ2-5
d_call: TRBD2
v_call: TRBV5-1
clone_size: -
cdr3_aa: CASSGGLGETQYF
cdr3_nt: TGCGCCAGCAGCGGGGGACTAGGGGAGACCCAGTACTTC

j_call: TRBJ1-1
d_call: -
v_call: TRBV18
clone_size: few
cdr3_aa: CASSPLTGNTEAFF
cdr3_nt: TGTGCCAGCTCACCACTGACAGGGAACACTGAAGCTTTCTTT

j_call: TRBJ2-2
d_call: -
v_call: TRBV5-6
clone_size: -
cdr3_aa: CASSAEVFGELFF
cdr3_nt: TGTGCCAGCAGCGCCGAGGTTTTCGGGGAGCTGTTTTTT

j_call: TRBJ1-1
d_call: TRBD1
v_call: TRBV5-1
clone_size: -
cdr3_aa: CASSSNQGAGYTEAFF
cdr3_nt: TGCGCCAGCAGCTCGAACCAGGGGGCGGGGTACACTGAAGCTTTCTTT

j_call: TRBJ2-1
d_call: TRBD2
v_call: TRBV29-1
clone_size: -
cdr3_aa: CSSLAGGPDEQFF
cdr3_nt: TGCAGCAGTCTAGCGGGAGGGCCGGATGAGCAGTTCTTC

j_call: TRBJ2-5
d_call: -
v_call: TRBV21-1
clone_size: once
cdr3_aa: CASSGQGPRETQYF
cdr3_nt: TGTGCCAGCAGCGGACAGGGGCCCCGAGAGACCCAGTACTTC

j_call: TRBJ2-1
d_call: -
v_call: TRBV7-3
clone_size: -
cdr3_aa: CASSLTPTRTNERQFF
cdr3_nt: TGTGCCAGCAGCTTAACCCCGACTAGAACCAATGAGCGGCAGTTCTTC

j_call: TRBJ1-1
d_call: TRBD1
v_call: TRBV6-1
clone_size: -
cdr3_aa: CASSKVPGGNTEAFF
cdr3_nt: TGTGCCAGCAGTAAAGTTCCAGGGGGGAACACTGAAGCTTTCTTT

j_call: TRBJ1-1
d_call: -
v_call: TRBV9
clone_size: -
cdr3_aa: CASSQTRYTEAFF
cdr3_nt: TGTGCCAGCAGCCAAACACGTTACACTGAAGCTTTCTTT

j_call: TRBJ2-7
d_call: -
v_call: TRBV6-5
clone_size: -
cdr3_aa: CASSPGFSYEQYF
cdr3_nt: TGTGCCAGCAGTCCGGGATTCTCCTACGAGCAGTACTTC

j_call: TRBJ1-3
d_call: TRBD1
v_call: TRBV2
clone_size: -
cdr3_aa: CASSEAGTGRNTIYF
cdr3_nt: TGTGCCAGCAGTGAAGCGGGGACAGGGAGAAACACCATATATTTT

j_call: TRBJ1-2
d_call: -
v_call: TRBV29-1
clone_size: few
cdr3_aa: CSVGEGPTGGYTF
cdr3_nt: TGCAGCGTTGGAGAGGGTCCAACGGGTGGCTACACCTTC

j_call: TRBJ1-3
d_call: -
v_call: TRBV5-6
clone_size: -
cdr3_aa: CASSLGHTGNTIYF
cdr3_nt: TGTGCCAGCAGCTTGGGACATACTGGAAACACCATATATTTT

j_call: TRBJ2-7
d_call: -
v_call: TRBV5-6
clone_size: once
cdr3_aa: CASSLGVGQAYEQYF
cdr3_nt: TGTGCCAGCAGCTTGGGAGTCGGTCAAGCCTACGAGCAGTACTTC

j_call: TRBJ2-7
d_call: TRBD2
v_call: TRBV6-7
clone_size: -
cdr3_aa: CASSYSTWTSGTYEQYF
cdr3_nt: TGTGCCAGCAGTTACTCGACGTGGACTAGCGGTACCTACGAGCAGTACTTC

j_call: TRBJ2-7
d_call: -
v_call: TRBV7-3
clone_size: medium-sized
cdr3_aa: CASSLLQGSEQYF
cdr3_nt: TGTGCCAGCAGCTTACTACAGGGAAGCGAGCAGTACTTC

j_call: TRBJ2-5
d_call: TRBD2
v_call: TRBV4-2
clone_size: -
cdr3_aa: CASSARLAGPSETQYF
cdr3_nt: TGTGCCAGCAGCGCAAGACTAGCGGGACCTTCTGAGACCCAGTACTTC

j_call: TRBJ2-1
d_call: -
v_call: TRBV19
clone_size: -
cdr3_aa: CASSDSGTGFF
cdr3_nt: TGTGCCAGTAGCGATAGCGGTACGGGGTTCTTC

j_call: TRBJ2-2
d_call: TRBD1
v_call: TRBV6-5
clone_size: -
cdr3_aa: CASSHRTGGNGELFF
cdr3_nt: TGTGCCAGCAGCCATAGGACAGGGGGGAACGGGGAGCTGTTTTTT

j_call: TRBJ1-1
d_call: TRBD1
v_call: TRBV2
clone_size: -
cdr3_aa: CASKQGASAEAFF
cdr3_nt: TGTGCCAGCAAGCAGGGGGCGTCAGCTGAAGCTTTCTTT

j_call: TRBJ2-2
d_call: TRBD1
v_call: TRBV7-6
clone_size: -
cdr3_aa: CASTLTGDTGELFF
cdr3_nt: TGTGCCAGCACCTTGACAGGGGACACCGGGGAGCTGTTTTTT

j_call: TRBJ1-1
d_call: -
v_call: TRBV9
clone_size: -
cdr3_aa: CASSVGGGQGTEAFF
cdr3_nt: TGTGCCAGCAGCGTAGGGGGGGGTCAGGGCACTGAAGCTTTCTTT

j_call: TRBJ2-3
d_call: TRBD2
v_call: TRBV9
clone_size: -
cdr3_aa: CASSAPGTSGRAAQYF
cdr3_nt: TGTGCCAGCAGCGCCCCCGGGACTAGCGGGAGGGCCGCGCAGTATTTT

j_call: TRBJ2-5
d_call: TRBD1
v_call: TRBV2
clone_size: -
cdr3_aa: CASSSDRIETQYF
cdr3_nt: TGTGCCAGCAGTTCGGACAGGATCGAGACCCAGTACTTC

j_call: TRBJ2-7
d_call: TRBD1
v_call: TRBV11-2
clone_size: -
cdr3_aa: CASRPTDRAYEQYF
cdr3_nt: TGTGCCAGCAGACCCACAGACAGGGCCTACGAGCAGTACTTC

j_call: TRBJ2-3
d_call: -
v_call: TRBV30
clone_size: -
cdr3_aa: CAWSSPGTDTQYF
cdr3_nt: TGTGCCTGGAGTTCCCCGGGCACAGATACGCAGTATTTT

j_call: TRBJ2-3
d_call: TRBD1
v_call: TRBV6-5
clone_size: -
cdr3_aa: CASSYRTGGTDTQYF
cdr3_nt: TGTGCCAGCAGTTATCGGACAGGGGGGACAGATACGCAGTATTTT

j_call: TRBJ2-5
d_call: TRBD2
v_call: TRBV6-1
clone_size: -
cdr3_aa: CASNFRGTSQETQYF
cdr3_nt: TGTGCCAGCAATTTCCGGGGGACTAGCCAAGAGACCCAGTACTTC

j_call: TRBJ1-1
d_call: -
v_call: TRBV10-3
clone_size: -
cdr3_aa: CAISESEGWRRAFF
cdr3_nt: TGTGCCATCAGTGAGTCGGAAGGGTGGAGGAGAGCTTTCTTT

j_call: TRBJ1-1
d_call: -
v_call: TRBV19
clone_size: -
cdr3_aa: CASSMKTANTEAFF
cdr3_nt: TGTGCCAGTAGTATGAAGACAGCTAACACTGAAGCTTTCTTT

j_call: TRBJ1-1
d_call: -
v_call: TRBV28
clone_size: few
cdr3_aa: CATVFGAGSGTEAFF
cdr3_nt: TGTGCCACCGTTTTCGGTGCGGGCAGTGGCACTGAAGCTTTCTTT

j_call: TRBJ1-6
d_call: -
v_call: TRBV10-2
clone_size: -
cdr3_aa: CASIGGDSPLHF
cdr3_nt: TGCGCCAGCATCGGAGGTGATTCACCCCTCCACTTT

j_call: TRBJ2-7
d_call: TRBD1
v_call: TRBV7-9
clone_size: -
cdr3_aa: CASSPGQGNSYEQYF
cdr3_nt: TGTGCCAGCAGCCCCGGACAGGGGAACTCCTACGAGCAGTACTTC

j_call: TRBJ1-5
d_call: -
v_call: TRBV2
clone_size: few
cdr3_aa: CASRVDSRQPQHF
cdr3_nt: TGTGCCAGCAGAGTGGACAGCCGTCAGCCCCAGCATTTT

j_call: TRBJ2-7
d_call: -
v_call: TRBV7-8
clone_size: -
cdr3_aa: CASSSSNYEQYF
cdr3_nt: TGTGCCAGCAGCTCATCCAATTACGAGCAGTACTTC

j_call: TRBJ1-1
d_call: -
v_call: TRBV14
clone_size: -
cdr3_aa: CASSHATYAAGAFF
cdr3_nt: TGTGCCAGCAGCCACGCCACATACGCCGCGGGAGCTTTCTTT

j_call: TRBJ1-6
d_call: -
v_call: TRBV19
clone_size: -
cdr3_aa: CASTSGSPNSPLHF
cdr3_nt: TGTGCCAGTACCTCGGGGAGCCCCAATTCACCCCTCCACTTT

j_call: TRBJ2-7
d_call: TRBD1
v_call: TRBV10-1
clone_size: -
cdr3_aa: CASSRQGYYEQYF
cdr3_nt: TGCGCCAGCAGTCGACAGGGTTACTACGAGCAGTACTTC

j_call: TRBJ2-7
d_call: -
v_call: TRBV7-6
clone_size: -
cdr3_aa: CASSSTGNGYEQYF
cdr3_nt: TGTGCCAGCAGCTCAACAGGAAACGGCTACGAGCAGTACTTC

j_call: TRBJ2-3
d_call: TRBD2
v_call: TRBV7-9
clone_size: -
cdr3_aa: CASSLSVHGTSGPTDTQYF
cdr3_nt: TGTGCCAGCAGCTTGTCGGTGCACGGAACTAGCGGTCCCACAGATACGCAGTATTTT

j_call: TRBJ1-5
d_call: -
v_call: TRBV11-2
clone_size: -
cdr3_aa: CASSLSSPGQPQHF
cdr3_nt: TGTGCCAGCAGCTTAAGTTCTCCGGGTCAGCCCCAGCATTTT

j_call: TRBJ2-7
d_call: TRBD2
v_call: TRBV5-1
clone_size: few
cdr3_aa: CASSSLGTSGRGEQYF
cdr3_nt: TGCGCCAGCAGCTCTTTAGGGACTAGCGGGAGAGGCGAGCAGTACTTC

j_call: TRBJ2-3
d_call: -
v_call: TRBV9
clone_size: -
cdr3_aa: CASSARPSTDTQYF
cdr3_nt: TGTGCCAGCAGCGCTAGACCGTCCACAGATACGCAGTATTTT

j_call: TRBJ1-6
d_call: -
v_call: TRBV9
clone_size: -
cdr3_aa: CASSVGQNNSPLHF
cdr3_nt: TGTGCCAGCAGCGTCGGACAGAATAATTCACCCCTCCACTTT